These 31 T cell receptor beta chains share one sample of origin, sequenced in a study of T cell responses to AZD1222 COVID-19 vaccine (dated by TCRdb to the early 2020s). Library creation used the immunoSEQ multiplex PCR assay. The immuneACCESS repertoire file appears here via TCRdb, limited to in-frame rearrangements. These files lack a portion of the clones; in checked studies, under half of the deficit traces to unresolved V genes, and the cause of the others is not known. Present in this sample are around 270,000 clones, around 93% of which were seen just once. The top ten constitute less than 0.65% of the sample. The time point label of this sample denotes: about 28 days (+/-7) after the second vaccine dose. The sequenced sample was peripheral blood, obtained 28 days after the second AZD1222 dose. The receptors were sampled from an adult who received the AZD1222 COVID-19 vaccine.

In its sample, this clone was seen once. The chain combines TRBV9 with TRBJ1-6; D is uncertain. Germline assignment: CDR1 SGDLS and CDR2 YYNGEE. V lost 6 bases and J lost 7, with 14 bases in between. This CDR3 has 14 amino acids. CDR3 nucleotide sequence: TGTGCCAGCACCCAGACAACGAACAATTCACCCCTCCACTTT. Amino acid sequence: CASTQTTNNSPLHF.

The V gene is TRBV18, the J gene TRBJ2-7; D is possibly TRBD1 (6 bases). The CDR3 is 13 residues long. Trimming stripped 0 bases from V and 6 bases from J, with 9 bases between. CDR1 KGHSH and CDR2 LQKENI come from the germline V gene. CDR3 in DNA: TGTGCCAGCTCACCACCAGGGACATCCGAGCAGTACTTC. The encoded protein is CASSPPGTSEQYF.

The CDR3 is CASSGGDRGPQHF. The CDR3 DNA reads TGTGCCAGCAGCGGCGGGGACAGGGGGCCCCAGCATTTT. V gene TRBV9 combines with J gene TRBJ1-5; 10 nucleotides line up with TRBD1. Trimming at V came to 3 bases and at J to 9 bases, leaving 3 bases not matched to a gene. The CDR3 is made up of 13 amino acids. Germline V gene sequence: CDR1 SGDLS, CDR2 YYNGEE.

CDR3 sequence (DNA): TGTGCCAGCAGTTTGCGCGACTACCAAGAGACCCAGTACTTC. Its translation is CASSLRDYQETQYF. The chain has TRBV28 and TRBJ2-5; D gene uncertain. The CDR3 length is 14 residues. Trimming cost V 3 bases and J 0 bases, with 8 bases left between them. The germline CDR1 and CDR2 sequences are MDHEN and SYDVKM.

The V gene is TRBV4-2, the J gene TRBJ2-1; TRBD2 aligns across 11 bases. CDR3 length: 16 amino acids. Germline-derived CDR1 and CDR2 are LGHNA and YNFKEQ. V shed 1 base, J shed 6 bases, and the junction held 5 bases outside the gene matches. The CDR3 region has the DNA TGTGCCAGCAGCCAAGGTACTAGCGGGAGTGGCAATGAGCAGTTCTTC. Its protein product is CASSQGTSGSGNEQFF.

The chain combines TRBV18 with TRBJ2-2, with TRBD1 matching over 8 bases. CDR1 and CDR2 (germline): KGHSH, LQKENI. The CDR3 length is 13 residues. Trimming took 3 bases from V and 9 from J; bases not matched to a gene: 3. Written as DNA, the CDR3 is TGTGCCAGCTCACCCAGACAGGGGCGGGAGCTGTTTTTT. Encoded protein: CASSPRQGRELFF.

The chain links TRBV24-1 to TRBJ2-3; TRBD1 matches at 10 bases. Germline V gives CDR1 KGHDR, CDR2 SFDVKD. The length of the CDR3 is 17 residues. After removal of 5 bases from V and 5 bases from J, the junction contained 12 bases not matched to a gene. CDR3 nucleotide sequence: TGTGCCACCAGTGGTGTCGGCGGGACAGGGGTCAAAGATACGCAGTATTTT. As protein: CATSGVGGTGVKDTQYF.

The rearrangement links TRBV11-3 to TRBJ1-1; no reliable D call. The CDR3 has 13 amino acids. V was clipped by 3 bases and J by 4 bases, with 9 bases between them. Germline V gene lookup returns CDR1 SGHNT and CDR2 YENEEA. As DNA, the CDR3 is TGTGCCAGCAGCTTCTCTGGAAGCACTGAAGCTTTCTTT. It encodes CASSFSGSTEAFF.

A word on this clone: This same CDR3 is encoded by further DNA sequences in the sample. The gene calls are TRBV6-2 or TRBV6-3 and TRBJ2-7, with 10 bases identical to TRBD2. J lost 2 bases, V lost 2 bases, and 0 bases had no gene match. The V gene's germline CDR1 is MNHEY and CDR2 SVGEGT. The CDR3 is 14 amino acids. CDR3 DNA: TGTGCCAGCAGTTACGGACTAGCGGCCTACGAGCAGTACTTC. As protein: CASSYGLAAYEQYF.

The chain joins TRBV4-3 to TRBJ2-1; TRBD2 matches at 10 bases. The CDR3 loop spans 16 amino acids. Looked up from germline, CDR1 is LGHNA and CDR2 is YSLEER. Unmatched junction bases numbered 6, after V lost 4 bases and J lost 3 bases. The CDR3, as DNA: TGCGCCAGCAGCCTGGAGGGACTAGCGAGCTACAATGAGCAGTTCTTC. Protein sequence: CASSLEGLASYNEQFF.

This clone has only one observation. The chain employs TRBV9 and TRBJ1-4; tentatively, D is TRBD1 (5 bases). V lost 0 bases and J lost 7, with 19 bases in between. Germline CDR1 is SGDLS and CDR2 is YYNGEE. The CDR3 has 17 amino acids. CDR3 protein: CASSVGTKGVTAEKLFF. CDR3 DNA sequence: TGTGCCAGCAGCGTAGGGACAAAAGGTGTAACGGCTGAAAAACTGTTTTTT.

The genes are TRBV5-1 and TRBJ2-1; tentatively, D is TRBD1 (7 bases). Trimming stripped 4 bases from V and 9 bases from J, with 20 bases between. This CDR3 is built from 15 residues. Germline CDR1 and CDR2: SGHRS and YFSETQ. In DNA, the CDR3 is TGCGCCAGCAGCGCCAGGGGGGAACTCAACATTGAGCAGTTCTTC. It is translated as CASSARGELNIEQFF.

V is TRBV6-2 or TRBV6-3 and J is TRBJ2-7; 8 bases match TRBD2. Germline V lookup: CDR1 MNHEY, CDR2 SVGEGT. This CDR3 is built from 14 residues. The V segment lost 5 bases and the J segment 6 bases; nucleotides outside the gene matches: 9. Written as DNA, the CDR3 is TGTGCCAGCAGTCCCTTGACGGGAGGGGGCGAGCAGTACTTC. It specifies CASSPLTGGGEQYF.

The J gene is TRBJ2-1, the V gene TRBV11-3; tentatively, D is TRBD2 (6 bases). The germline gives CDR1 SGHNT, CDR2 YENEEA. The length of the CDR3 is 15 residues. The V and J ends lost 6 bases and 4 bases respectively, with 16 bases between them. The DNA for the CDR3 is TGTGCCAGCAGTCCCCTCGCGGGGCCGTACAATGAGCAGTTCTTC. Its protein is CASSPLAGPYNEQFF.

This clone was detected only a few times. V gene TRBV6-5 combines with J gene TRBJ1-2; perhaps TRBD1 as D (5 bases). The CDR3 sequence is 15 residues long. Trimming left V 0 bases short and J 4 bases short, with 12 bases between. The germline V gene encodes CDR1 MNHEY and CDR2 SVGAGI. The CDR3 region has the DNA TGTGCCAGCAGTTACTCGGGAAGGGGCTCCTATGGCTACACCTTC. Protein product: CASSYSGRGSYGYTF.

CDR3 coding DNA: TGTGCCAGCAGTTTCCCTGGGGGTGGCTACACCTTC. This gives the protein CASSFPGGGYTF. The chain combines TRBV27 with TRBJ1-2; perhaps TRBD1 as D (5 bases). The CDR3 is 12 amino acids. V lost 3 bases and J 7 bases, leaving 9 bases between the germline ends. Germline CDR1 MNHEY, CDR2 SMNVEV (reference sequence).

This chain joins TRBV19 and TRBJ1-2; perhaps TRBD1 as D (5 bases). V shed 5 bases and J shed 8 bases, with 12 bases lying between them. Per the germline V gene, CDR1 is LNHDA and CDR2 is SQIVND (reference sequence). The CDR3 is 12 amino acids. CDR3 in DNA: TGTGCCAGTAGTTCGGGACCCGTGGGCTACACCTTC. This translates into CASSSGPVGYTF.

V is TRBV28 and J is TRBJ2-1; 9 bases line up with TRBD2. CDR3 size: 16 residues. Germline values: CDR1 MDHEN, CDR2 SYDVKM. The V and J ends lost 5 bases and 4 bases, in that order; junction bases with no gene match: 9. CDR3 region: CASSGPSGRLYNEQFF. CDR3 coding DNA: TGTGCCAGCAGTGGCCCCAGCGGGAGGCTTTACAATGAGCAGTTCTTC. Combining the CDR3 with reference TRBV28 and TRBJ2-1 gives the whole variable domain DVKVTQSSRYLVKRTGEKVFLECVQDMDHENMFWYRQDPGLGLRLIYFSYDVKMKEKGDIPEGYSVSREKKERFSLILESASTNQTSMYLCASSGPSGRLYNEQFFGPGTRLTVL.

This clone was seen more than once but under ten times. This sequence joins TRBV19 and TRBJ1-5; 7 positions match TRBD1. There are 13 residues in the CDR3. Germline lookup yields CDR1 LNHDA and CDR2 SQIVND (reference sequence). After removal of 4 bases from V and 4 bases from J, the junction contained 1 base not matched to a gene. The CDR3 loop reads CASSRDRNQPQHF. For the CDR3, the DNA is TGTGCCAGTAGTAGGGACAGAAATCAGCCCCAGCATTTT.

The J gene is TRBJ2-6, the V gene TRBV7-6, with D perhaps matching TRBD1 or TRBD2 (5 bases each). V was shortened by 5 bases and J by 0 bases, with 14 bases between the two germline ends. The CDR3 spans 17 residues. Germline CDR1 and CDR2: SGHVS and FNYEAQ. The CDR3 region is CASSRGTVDSGANVLTF. CDR3 DNA: TGTGCCAGCAGCCGAGGGACGGTGGACTCTGGGGCCAACGTCCTGACTTTC.

V usage is TRBV9 and J usage is TRBJ1-1; D is undetermined. Germline CDR1 is SGDLS and CDR2 is YYNGEE. CDR3 length: 13 residues. V was shortened by 0 bases and J by 1 base, with 4 bases between the two germline ends. The CDR3 spells CASSVEGNTEAFF. CDR3 bases: TGTGCCAGCAGCGTAGAAGGGAACACTGAAGCTTTCTTT.

The J gene is TRBJ2-1, the V gene TRBV29-1; the match to TRBD1 covers 8 bases. V was pared by 7 bases and J by 10 bases, with 21 bases of the junction left unmatched. Germline CDR1 and CDR2: SQVTM and ANQGSEA. The CDR3 extends over 16 amino acids. The CDR3 loop reads CSAKGFPEQGGKEQFF. The CDR3 region has the DNA TGCAGCGCTAAGGGTTTTCCGGAACAGGGGGGTAAGGAGCAGTTCTTC.

This clone has just one count. The rearrangement uses TRBV7-8 and TRBJ2-7; D not resolved. Trimming took off 2 bases at V and 0 bases at J, with 11 bases between the two ends. CDR3 length: 15 residues. Germline loops: CDR1 SGHVS, CDR2 FQNEAQ. CDR3 protein: CASSLPGRSSYEQYF. CDR3 sequence (DNA): TGTGCCAGCAGCTTACCCGGACGGAGCTCCTACGAGCAGTACTTC.

In this sample, this clone turned up once. The CDR3, as DNA: TGTGCCAGCACCCACCGACGGGGGTTCCCAGACGGCACTGAAGCTTTCTTT. It translates to CASTHRRGFPDGTEAFF. The chain uses TRBV5-4 and TRBJ1-1; possibly TRBD1 for D (5 bases). This CDR3 spans 17 amino acids. Per germline, CDR1 SGHNT and CDR2 YYREEE (reference sequence). With 6 bases removed from V and 4 bases from J, the gap between germline ends came to 25 bases. The full variable domain, in which reference TRBV5-4 and TRBJ1-1 provide the parts outside the CDR3, is ETGVTQSPTHLIKTRGQQVTLRCSSQSGHNTVSWYQQALGQGPQFIFQYYREEENGRGNFPPRFSGLQFPNYSSELNVNALELDDSALYLCASTHRRGFPDGTEAFFGQGTRLTVV.

The V and J genes are TRBV10-1 and TRBJ2-2, with a possible D match to TRBD2 (5 bases). Trimming removed 5 bases at V and 6 bases at J, with 10 bases between. The CDR3 consists of 13 residues. Germline assignment: CDR1 WNHNN and CDR2 SYGVQD (reference sequence). CDR3: CASSIGRAGELFF. DNA of the CDR3: TGCGCCAGCAGTATCGGGCGGGCCGGGGAGCTGTTTTTT.

This clone was observed a single time. The chain employs TRBV29-1 and TRBJ2-1; D uncertain. The CDR3 consists of 11 residues. V was pared by 4 bases and J by 2 bases, with 3 bases between. CDR1 SQVTM and CDR2 ANQGSEA come from the germline V gene. CDR3 region: CSVAPYNEQFF. The CDR3 DNA reads TGCAGCGTTGCCCCCTACAATGAGCAGTTCTTC.

The chain recombines TRBV15 with TRBJ2-3, with D hard to call. In germline, CDR1 is LNHNV, CDR2 YYDKDF (reference sequence). V dropped 5 bases and J dropped 2 bases, with 20 bases sitting between them. The CDR3 loop spans 17 amino acids. The CDR3 sequence is CATSSLRWGGDTDTQYF. CDR3 DNA: TGTGCCACCAGCTCCTTGAGGTGGGGTGGGGACACAGATACGCAGTATTTT.

This clone occurred once. The V gene is TRBV24-1, the J gene TRBJ2-1, with 7 positions matching TRBD1. J was trimmed by 3 bases and V by 9 bases; bases with no gene match: 16. The CDR3 sequence is 17 residues long. Germline lookup yields CDR1 KGHDR and CDR2 SFDVKD. DNA of the CDR3: TGTGCCACCTCAGCCCGAGTGGGTAGGGACAGCTACAATGAGCAGTTCTTC. As protein: CATSARVGRDSYNEQFF.

The chain combines TRBV7-6 with TRBJ2-3; D not certain. The V end lost 2 bases, the J end lost 9 bases, and 9 bases lay between the germline ends. The CDR3 covers 12 residues. Germline lookup yields CDR1 SGHVS and CDR2 FNYEAQ. CDR3 protein: CASSLKERTQYF. Here the CDR3 DNA reads TGTGCCAGCAGCTTAAAAGAAAGAACGCAGTATTTT.

The rearrangement uses TRBV2 and TRBJ2-7; no firm D call. The germline V and J ends were trimmed by 5 bases and 6 bases, with 14 bases remaining between them. From germline, CDR1 is SNHLY and CDR2 FYNNEI. The CDR3 totals 13 residues. CDR3 residues: CASSTGLLGEQYF. CDR3 nucleotide sequence: TGTGCCAGCAGTACGGGTCTACTTGGCGAGCAGTACTTC.

This clone occurred once. The V call is TRBV10-2, the J call TRBJ1-4; D is perhaps TRBD1 (6 bases). Per the germline V gene, CDR1 is WSHSY and CDR2 is SAAADI. CDR3 length: 12 residues. V lost 9 bases to trimming and J lost 4 bases, with 9 bases between them. This CDR3 reads CASKGGNEKLFF. The CDR3, as DNA: TGCGCCAGTAAGGGGGGTAATGAAAAACTGTTTTTT.